This T cell receptor beta chain came from a study of cytomegalovirus exposure and HLA in healthy donors. Study-wide findings and caveats: In vitro work confirmed that a few CMV-associated chains recognize CMV antigens. In an earlier analysis, about 87% or about 30%: the productive usage of most TCR beta V segments. Donors belonging to an Asian-associated ancestry cluster reportedly showed fewer N-insertions in productive TCRs than the roughly 670-donor mean, according to what a later analysis found.

The PCR employed 60 Vbeta primers together with 13 Jbeta primers. Clones were sequenced by immunoSEQ multiplex PCR, and TCRdb holds only the in-frame ones, with some missing. The sample yields 120,000 or so clones, about 8.6% seen once. On this clone: Its specificity is unknown.

All donors participated as healthy donors of bone marrow. The sequence was collected from a woman between 40 and 55 years old in good health and CMV-seropositive. Material: PBMCs.

The CDR3 loop is CASSLDSIQETQYF. As DNA, the CDR3 is TGCGCCAGCAGCTTGGACAGTATTCAAGAGACCCAGTACTTC. The gene calls are TRBV5-1 and TRBJ2-5; no clear D. V lost 0 bases to trimming and J lost 2 bases, with 8 bases between them. The CDR3 consists of 14 residues. CDR1 and CDR2 from the germline V gene are SGHRS and YFSETQ.